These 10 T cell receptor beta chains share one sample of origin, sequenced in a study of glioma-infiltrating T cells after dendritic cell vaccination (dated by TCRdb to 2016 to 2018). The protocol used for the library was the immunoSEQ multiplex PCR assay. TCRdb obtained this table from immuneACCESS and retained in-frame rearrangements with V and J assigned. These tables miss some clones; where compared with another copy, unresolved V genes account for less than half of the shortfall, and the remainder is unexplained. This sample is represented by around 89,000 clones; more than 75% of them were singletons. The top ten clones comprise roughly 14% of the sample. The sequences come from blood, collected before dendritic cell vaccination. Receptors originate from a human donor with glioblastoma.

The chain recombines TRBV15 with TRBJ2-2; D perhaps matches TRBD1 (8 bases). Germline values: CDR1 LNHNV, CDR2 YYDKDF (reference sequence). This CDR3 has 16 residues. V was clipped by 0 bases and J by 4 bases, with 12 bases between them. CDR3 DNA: TGTGCCACCAGCAGAGAGGACAGGGAGGGCACCGGGGAGCTGTTTTTT. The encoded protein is CATSREDREGTGELFF.

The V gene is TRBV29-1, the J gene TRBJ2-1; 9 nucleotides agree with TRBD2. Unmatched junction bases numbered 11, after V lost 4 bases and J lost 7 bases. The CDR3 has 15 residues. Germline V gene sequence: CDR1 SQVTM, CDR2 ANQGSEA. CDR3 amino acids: CSVAGWREGLNEQFF. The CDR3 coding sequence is TGCAGCGTTGCCGGATGGCGGGAGGGCCTTAATGAGCAGTTCTTC.

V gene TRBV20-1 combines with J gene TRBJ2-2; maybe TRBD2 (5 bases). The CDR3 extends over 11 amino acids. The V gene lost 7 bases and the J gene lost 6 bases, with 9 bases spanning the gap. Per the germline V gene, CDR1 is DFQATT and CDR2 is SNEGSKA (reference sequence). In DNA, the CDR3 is TGCAGTGTTTCGCGGGCCGGGGAGCTGTTTTTT. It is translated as CSVSRAGELFF.

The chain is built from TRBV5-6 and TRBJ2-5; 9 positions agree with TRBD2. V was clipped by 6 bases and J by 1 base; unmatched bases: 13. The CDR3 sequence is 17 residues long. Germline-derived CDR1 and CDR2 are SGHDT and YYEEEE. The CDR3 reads CASIRRGSGGSQETQYF. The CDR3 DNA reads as TGTGCCAGCATTCGCAGGGGTAGCGGGGGCTCCCAAGAGACCCAGTACTTC. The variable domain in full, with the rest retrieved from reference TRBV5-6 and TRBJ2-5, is DAGVTQSPTHLIKTRGQQVTLRCSPKSGHDTVSWYQQALGQGPQFIFQYYEEEERQRGNFPDRFSGHQFPNYSSELNVNALLLGDSALYLCASIRRGSGGSQETQYFGPGTRLLVL.

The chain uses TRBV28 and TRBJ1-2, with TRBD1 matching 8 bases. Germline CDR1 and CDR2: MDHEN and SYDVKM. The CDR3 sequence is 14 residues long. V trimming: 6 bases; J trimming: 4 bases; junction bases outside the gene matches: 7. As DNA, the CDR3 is TGTGCCAGCAGCTCGACAGGGGTCGGCTATGGCTACACCTTC. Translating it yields CASSSTGVGYGYTF.

CDR3 nucleotides: TGTGCCAGCAGTTCCCACACAGATACGCAGTATTTT. Encoded protein: CASSSHTDTQYF. The chain joins TRBV11-2 to TRBJ2-3; D unresolved. The CDR3 has 12 residues. V was pared by 6 bases and J by 2 bases, with 6 bases between. The germline V gene has CDR1 SGHAT and CDR2 FQNNGV. Full variable domain (outside the CDR3, taken from reference TRBV11-2 and TRBJ2-3): EAGVAQSPRYKIIEKRQSVAFWCNPISGHATLYWYQQILGQGPKLLIQFQNNGVVDDSQLPKDRFSAERLKGVDSTLKIQPAKLEDSAVYLCASSSHTDTQYFGPGTRLTVL.

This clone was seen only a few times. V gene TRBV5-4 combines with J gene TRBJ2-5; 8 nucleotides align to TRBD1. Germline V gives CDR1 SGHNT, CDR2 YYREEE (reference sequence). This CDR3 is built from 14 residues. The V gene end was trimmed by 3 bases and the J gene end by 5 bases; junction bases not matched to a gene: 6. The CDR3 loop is CASSSQGAQETQYF. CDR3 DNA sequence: TGTGCCAGCAGCTCGCAGGGGGCACAGGAGACCCAGTACTTC. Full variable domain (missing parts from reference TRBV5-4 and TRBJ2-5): ETGVTQSPTHLIKTRGQQVTLRCSSQSGHNTVSWYQQALGQGPQFIFQYYREEENGRGNFPPRFSGLQFPNYSSELNVNALELDDSALYLCASSSQGAQETQYFGPGTRLLVL.

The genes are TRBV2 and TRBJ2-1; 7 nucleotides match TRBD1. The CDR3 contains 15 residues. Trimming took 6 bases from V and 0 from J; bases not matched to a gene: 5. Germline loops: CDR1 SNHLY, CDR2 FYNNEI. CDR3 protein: CASRQTGSSYNEQFF. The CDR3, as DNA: TGTGCCAGCAGGCAGACAGGGAGCTCCTACAATGAGCAGTTCTTC.

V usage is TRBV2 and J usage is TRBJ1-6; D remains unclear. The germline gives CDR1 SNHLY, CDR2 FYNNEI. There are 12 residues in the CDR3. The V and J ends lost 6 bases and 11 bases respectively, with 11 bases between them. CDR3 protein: CASRSQIPPLHF. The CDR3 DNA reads TGTGCCAGCAGGTCCCAAATCCCACCCCTCCACTTT.

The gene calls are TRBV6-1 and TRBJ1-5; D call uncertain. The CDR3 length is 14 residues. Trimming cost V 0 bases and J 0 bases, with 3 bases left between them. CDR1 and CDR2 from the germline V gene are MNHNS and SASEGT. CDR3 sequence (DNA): TGTGCCAGCAGTGAAGCACATAGCAATCAGCCCCAGCATTTT. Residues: CASSEAHSNQPQHF.